These 2 T cell receptor beta chains share one sample of origin, sequenced in a study of a mutant IDH1 vaccine in newly diagnosed glioma. The protocol was immunoSEQ multiplex PCR, while the TCRdb copy is restricted to in-frame clones and leaves out a portion. The sample contains roughly 38,000 clones, around four fifths of which appear only once. The antigens of these receptors remain unknown. Stated time point: week 23, last vaccination. Doses comprised 300 ug of mutant IDH1 20-mer peptide each, plus topical imiquimod. The sample was PBMCs, taken from a glioma patient whose treatment included an IDH1 peptide vaccine. The receptor source for this set is a man aged 50-60 years with glioma.

This sequence joins TRBV7-2 and TRBJ2-7, with 9 positions matching TRBD2. V dropped 0 bases and J dropped 5; count of bases not matched to a gene: 5. In germline, CDR1 is SGHTA, CDR2 FQGNSA. The CDR3 length is 15 residues. Here the CDR3 reads CASSLAPAGGDEQYF. CDR3 in DNA: TGTGCCAGCAGCTTAGCCCCAGCGGGGGGAGACGAGCAGTACTTC.

There are a few counts of this clone. V usage is TRBV7-3 and J usage is TRBJ1-2; 9 positions match TRBD1. Germline V gene data show CDR1 as SGHTA and CDR2 as FQGTGA. Losses at the gene ends were 5 bases for V and 0 bases for J; bases not matched to a gene: 4. CDR3 length: 15 amino acids. CDR3 in amino acids: CASSPTGGPNYGYTF. CDR3 bases: TGTGCCAGCAGCCCGACAGGGGGACCTAACTATGGCTACACCTTC.